Sequencing of this T cell receptor beta chain was carried out in a study of blood T cells in healthy people across ages. Between the trimmed V and J ends, which lost 9 bases and 0 bases, there was a span of 15 bases. The germline gives CDR1 ENHRY, CDR2 SYGVKD. CDR3 length: 15 residues. This clonotype was detected ten times or more. Its antigen is still unknown. A second PCR of 7 to 11 cycles used a sample-barcoded 5' primer and a J-beta primer mix. Every cDNA molecule carried a tag from a template-switch adaptor bearing 12 random nucleotides. Each CDR3 protein gets one entry after TCRdb re-called the 5' RACE reads with MiXCR. This sample has about 620,000 distinct CDR3 sequences; 20% to 25% occur once, and the top ten carry roughly 3.6%. Points from the study as a whole: Estimates drawn from one million T cells were deemed to understate diversity.

The genes are TRBV10-3 and TRBJ2-1, with D possibly being TRBD2 (6 bases). Sequences were obtained from blood. This clonotype was obtained from a man in his 70s in good health. The CDR3 is CAIGGLASSYNEQFF. CDR3 in DNA: TGTGCCATTGGAGGGCTAGCGAGCTCCTACAATGAGCAGTTCTTC.